The rows below give T cell receptor beta chains drawn from one sample of a study of cytomegalovirus exposure and HLA in healthy donors. TCRdb keeps only in-frame clones here, not all; method: immunoSEQ multiplex PCR. The sample records fewer than 200,000 clones, about 81% being singletons. The sequenced sample was PBMCs. The receptors were sampled from a young woman in good health and CMV-seronegative. Each CDR3 is given with its conserved first and last residue. A D gene is named only where the DNA matches it firmly. For some rows the clone size is stated as once, few or many, or as a class when expanded; others skip it.

CDR3	DNA	size	V	J	D
CASSDTGSYGYTF	TGCGCCAGCAGTGATACAGGGAGCTATGGCTACACCTTC	-	TRBV10-1	TRBJ1-2	-
CASSLAVRAGELFF	TGTGCCAGCAGTTTAGCGGTTAGGGCCGGGGAGCTGTTTTTT	few	TRBV6-6	TRBJ2-2	-
CASSVQSGLRGGELFF	TGTGCCAGCAGCGTACAAAGCGGACTCCGGGGGGGGGAGCTGTTTTTT	-	TRBV9	TRBJ2-2	-
CATINRLAGGTNTGELFF	TGTGCCACCATCAATAGACTAGCGGGGGGGACTAACACCGGGGAGCTGTTTTTT	-	TRBV11-2	TRBJ2-2	TRBD2
CASSLVTGSLSPLHF	TGTGCCAGCAGCTTGGTGACGGGGTCGCTTTCACCCCTCCACTTT	-	TRBV5-6	TRBJ1-6	-
CSSSSQVLIAKNIQYF	TGTTCCAGCAGCTCACAGGTTCTTATAGCCAAAAACATTCAGTACTTC	-	TRBV7-9	TRBJ2-4	-
CSSTPGLAGAHEQFF	TGTTCCAGCACCCCCGGGCTAGCGGGAGCCCACGAGCAGTTCTTC	-	TRBV7-9	TRBJ2-1	TRBD2
CASSLQGGNTGELFF	TGTGCCAGCAGCTTACAGGGTGGGAACACCGGGGAGCTGTTTTTT	-	TRBV7-8	TRBJ2-2	-
CASSIYWYGQIEQYF	TGTGCCAGTAGTATATACTGGTATGGGCAAATCGAGCAGTACTTC	-	TRBV19	TRBJ2-7	-
CASSSGGSNQPQHF	TGTGCCAGCAGCTCCGGGGGAAGCAATCAGCCCCAGCATTTT	-	TRBV28	TRBJ1-5	-
CASSLARDRGDGELFF	TGCGCCAGCAGCTTGGCCCGCGACAGGGGTGACGGGGAGCTGTTTTTT	-	TRBV5-1	TRBJ2-2	TRBD1
CAWSGTDNSPLHF	TGTGCCTGGAGTGGGACAGATAATTCACCCCTCCACTTT	-	TRBV30	TRBJ1-6	-
CATSRGLESGGGFSGANVLTF	TGTGCCACCAGCAGAGGCCTCGAGTCGGGGGGTGGATTCTCTGGGGCCAACGTCCTGACTTTC	-	TRBV15	TRBJ2-6	TRBD2
CASRTIRGGRSF	TGTGCCAGCAGAACAATAAGGGGCGGACGGTCCTTC	few	TRBV5-6	TRBJ2-7	-
CASSLTGPNYGYTF	TGTGCCAGCAGCTTAACAGGTCCGAACTATGGCTACACCTTC	-	TRBV7-9	TRBJ1-2	-
CASSLWTVNTGELFF	TGTGCCAGCAGCTTGTGGACAGTCAACACCGGGGAGCTGTTTTTT	few	TRBV5-5	TRBJ2-2	-
CASSQGFGPSNQPQHF	TGTGCCAGCAGTCAGGGTTTTGGTCCTAGCAATCAGCCCCAGCATTTT	-	TRBV2	TRBJ1-5	-
CSVVFGTEAFF	TGCAGCGTTGTATTCGGCACTGAAGCTTTCTTT	-	TRBV29-1	TRBJ1-1	-
CASSLIGGTDTQYF	TGTGCCAGCAGCTTAATTGGGGGGACAGATACGCAGTATTTT	-	TRBV7-2	TRBJ2-3	-
CASSLEAGPMFEQFF	TGTGCCAGCAGCTTGGAAGCTGGGCCTATGTTTGAGCAGTTCTTC	-	TRBV5-4	TRBJ2-1	-
CASSLSSGGSYEQYF	TGCGCCAGCAGCCTTTCGAGCGGGGGCTCCTACGAGCAGTACTTC	-	TRBV4-1	TRBJ2-7	TRBD2
CSATGLTEAFF	TGCAGTGCAACAGGGCTAACTGAAGCTTTCTTT	-	TRBV20-1	TRBJ1-1	-
CASSIASTDTQYF	TGTGCCAGTAGTATAGCTAGCACAGATACGCAGTATTTT	few	TRBV19	TRBJ2-3	-
CASSGSGYEQYF	TGTGCCAGCAGTGGATCAGGTTACGAGCAGTACTTC	-	TRBV28	TRBJ2-7	-
CASSFQGSITDTQYF	TGCGCCAGCAGCTTTCAGGGTTCGATCACAGATACGCAGTATTTT	once	TRBV5-1	TRBJ2-3	-
CASSPCCDSGNTIYF	TGCGCCAGCAGTCCTTGTTGCGACTCTGGAAACACCATATATTTT	-	TRBV23-1	TRBJ1-3	-
CASSLLKQDTQYF	TGCGCCAGCAGCTTGTTAAAGCAAGATACGCAGTATTTT	once	TRBV5-1	TRBJ2-3	-
CASSVTGTGGSNYGYTF	TGTGCCAGCAGCGTCACCGGGACAGGGGGCTCGAACTATGGCTACACCTTC	-	TRBV7-2	TRBJ1-2	TRBD1
CSASPYYEQYF	TGCAGTGCTAGCCCTTATTACGAGCAGTACTTC	-	TRBV20-1	TRBJ2-7	-